This TCR beta chain was captured in a study of tissue T cells after allogeneic stem cell transplantation. Findings and limits, study-wide: Shared clones across patients were few; motif clustering revealed tissue-specific shared signatures. The patient cohort was small and clinically heterogeneous, with limited sampling depth.

TCRdb's copy holds only in-frame clones and misses some; the assay was immunoSEQ multiplex PCR. The data contain about 8,800 clones, around a third of them singletons. Time point of the sample: mouse harvest day 14 after allogeneic transplant. Each mouse received 10^7 T-cell-depleted marrow cells plus 10^6 splenic CD5+ T cells by tail vein. B6 (H2b) cells into BALB/c (H2d) mice; tissues taken at day 7 or 14. V lost 4 bases and J lost 0, with 5 bases in between. CDR1 is KGHPV, CDR2 FQNQEV, per germline (reference sequence). The CDR3 has 13 residues. Of note for this clone: Antigen unknown. Germline and genes here are mouse. The missing CDR3 end, 1 residue past where the read stops, is filled in from the germline J gene.

This sequence joins TRBV26 and TRBJ2-5; possible D gene TRBD1, 5 bases. The receptor was derived from a female BALB/c mouse given C57BL/6 T cells with graft-versus-host disease after an allogeneic hematopoietic cell transplant. Specimen: skin. The CDR3 region is CASSQGNQDTQYF. The covered CDR3 bases are TGTGCCAGCAGTCAGGGGAACCAAGACACCCAGTAC. The whole variable domain, remainder taken from reference TRBV26 and TRBJ2-5, is NSKVIQTPRYLVKGQGQKAKMRCIPEKGHPVVFWYQQNKNNEFKFLINFQNQEVLQQIDMTEKRFSAECPSNSPCSLEIQSSEAGDSALYLCASSQGNQDTQYFGPGTRLLVL.